This TCR beta chain was captured by sequencing in a study of T-cell memory formation after mild COVID-19. Study-wide findings and caveats: Most CD4+ clones that shrank were in CM and EM, while CD8+ ones turned up in EMRA.

The CDR3 covers 15 residues. The ends were cut back, 3 bases at V and 1 base at J, with 10 bases in the middle. Germline lookup yields CDR1 SGHRS and CDR2 YFSETQ. The sample holds a few counts of this clonotype. Its specificity is not known. TCRdb reprocessed the 5' RACE reads with MiXCR, giving one entry per CDR3 protein. This sample carries roughly 200,000 distinct CDR3 sequences, about a sixth of them seen once, and the ten largest clones take 2% to 2.5%. The sequenced material came from PBMCs or a T cell subset sorted from them (not recorded which). This clonotype was obtained from an adult woman who had mild COVID-19 (a few samples of this study predate the infection). Cell type and time point are not known. The chain has TRBV5-1 and TRBJ2-2; D is possibly TRBD1 or TRBD2 (5 bases each). The CDR3 coding sequence is TGCGCCAGCAGCTCGGGACCACTGAACACCGGGGAGCTGTTTTTT. Protein product: CASSSGPLNTGELFF.